This is a list of T cell receptor beta chains from one sample in a study of shared clonotypes between healthy human individuals. Sequencing used immunoSEQ multiplex PCR; TCRdb keeps in-frame clones, though not all of them. Of 1,500,000 or so clones in the sample, around 97% were seen once. The sample comprised naive CD4+ T cells sorted from blood. The receptors here all came from a man aged 25-40 years in good health. The CDR3 runs from the conserved cysteine through the conserved F or W.

v_gene	j_gene	CDR3aa
TRBV11-2	TRBJ2-5	CASSLMTSQETQYF
TRBV5-4	TRBJ1-1	CASSMHRGRIGNTEAFF
TRBV7-9	TRBJ2-7	CASSLERDGPRKYF
TRBV4-3	TRBJ2-5	CASSQDSFGGGETQYF
TRBV5-6	TRBJ2-7	CASSLGTSRSEGSYEQYF
TRBV19	TRBJ2-7	CASADRAYEQYF
TRBV27	TRBJ1-1	CASSLGQGHMNTEAFF
TRBV7-7	TRBJ2-2	CASSSTGLSGELFF
TRBV19	TRBJ2-1	CASRSGLTDNEQFF
TRBV15	TRBJ2-2	CATRVGDPWLGELFF
TRBV28	TRBJ1-2	CASSLGGDRGYYGYTF
TRBV7-9	TRBJ1-1	CASSLAGTLSAFF
TRBV6-6	TRBJ2-7	CASSYSPGTRYEQYF
TRBV5-1	TRBJ2-2	CASSGTATNTGELFF
TRBV2	TRBJ2-1	CASSEGTPPFRQFF
TRBV7-9	TRBJ1-2	CASSSRQFSNYGYTF
TRBV5-1	TRBJ2-5	CASSPGVSETQYF
TRBV28	TRBJ1-5	CASSLTAGIHSNQPQHF
TRBV6-1	TRBJ2-7	CASRETPLAETSYEQYF
TRBV30	TRBJ2-7	CAWGYGQGMYEQYF
TRBV7-2	TRBJ2-1	CASSDWDFTMSSYNEQFF
TRBV10-2	TRBJ2-5	CAAAGGGRETQYF
TRBV9	TRBJ2-2	CASSVGGRMTGELFF
TRBV6-5	TRBJ2-2	CASKLTGGTGELFF
TRBV19	TRBJ2-2	CASTMRTSGKIGELFF
TRBV7-9	TRBJ2-1	CASSFKGQGVHNEQFF
TRBV6-1	TRBJ2-1	CASARGLHNEQFF
TRBV5-6	TRBJ2-5	CASSSDREETQYF
TRBV12-5	TRBJ2-1	CASGTQVGRLLSYNEQFF
TRBV11-2	TRBJ2-5	CASSREFRRETQYF
TRBV21-1	TRBJ2-7	CASSRQSYEQYF
TRBV4-3	TRBJ2-1	CASSQEETRTEQFF
TRBV19	TRBJ1-3	CASSMLLGESSGNTIYF
TRBV27	TRBJ2-2	CASSLWASGYTGELFF
TRBV18	TRBJ2-7	CASSSDRASYEQYF
TRBV7-2	TRBJ1-2	CASSLSSYGYTF